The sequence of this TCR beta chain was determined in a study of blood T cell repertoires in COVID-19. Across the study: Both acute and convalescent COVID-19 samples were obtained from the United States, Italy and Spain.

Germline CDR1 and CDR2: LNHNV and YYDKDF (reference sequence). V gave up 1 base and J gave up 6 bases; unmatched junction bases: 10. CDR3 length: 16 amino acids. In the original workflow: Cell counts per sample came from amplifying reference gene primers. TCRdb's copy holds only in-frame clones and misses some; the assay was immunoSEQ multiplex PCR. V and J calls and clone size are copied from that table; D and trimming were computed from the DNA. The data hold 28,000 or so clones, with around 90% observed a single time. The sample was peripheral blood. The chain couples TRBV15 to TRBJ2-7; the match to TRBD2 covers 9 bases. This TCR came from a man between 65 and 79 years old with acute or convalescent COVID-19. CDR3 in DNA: TGTGCCACCAGCAGAGTTGGAGCGGGAGGCTGGTCCGAGCAGTACTTC. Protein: CATSRVGAGGWSEQYF.